This T cell receptor (beta chain) appears in the sequencing data of a study of Graves' ophthalmopathy and Graves' hyperthyroidism. Amplification targeted the TCR beta CDR3 regions, with RNA transcripts as the source material. First-round RT-PCR with HTBI primers preceded a second-round multiplex PCR. TCRdb analysed the multiplex PCR reads with MiXCR anew, one entry per CDR3 protein. The sample contains hundreds of thousands of distinct CDR3 sequences, 35% to 50% of which appear only once. V lost 5 bases, J lost 4 bases, and 5 bases stayed unmatched. CDR1 and CDR2 (germline): LNHDA, SQIVND (reference sequence). The CDR3 is 14 amino acids. About this clonotype itself: This sequence may be a read error, since a much larger clone differs from it by one base.

Specimen: peripheral blood. The rearrangement joins TRBV19 to TRBJ1-5, with 7 nucleotides matching TRBD1. This clonotype was sampled from an adult man with Graves' ophthalmopathy. In nucleotides, the CDR3 is TGTGCCAGTAGTGTAGCACAGGGGAATCAGCCCCAGCATTTT. It is translated as CASSVAQGNQPQHF. Together with reference TRBV19 and TRBJ1-5, the CDR3 gives the full variable domain: DGGITQSPKYLFRKEGQNVTLSCEQNLNHDAMYWYRQDPGQGLRLIYYSQIVNDFQKGDIAEGYSVSREKKESFPLTVTSAQKNPTAFYLCASSVAQGNQPQHFGDGTRLSIL.